This TCR beta chain was sequenced for a study of shared clonotypes between healthy human individuals. Study results and limitations: Shared across several donors were around 5% of the naive CD4 clonotypes.

The germline V gene encodes CDR1 SEHNR and CDR2 FQNEAQ (reference sequence). The CDR3 has 16 residues. V lost 5 bases, J lost 3 bases, and 8 bases stayed unmatched. It was CD45RO-negative cells, positively selected for CCR7, that made up naive CD8 cells, with terminally differentiated effector memory CD45RA+ cells excluded. Some 27,000 T cell genomes, or about 0.2 ug DNA, went into the sorted-subset replicate PCRs. Produced via immunoSEQ multiplex PCR; TCRdb's table is partial and in-frame only. Altogether about 2.2 million clones are present, 90% to 95% being singletons, with the ten largest covering approximately 1.7%. With respect to this clone: As yet, its antigen is unknown.

The rearrangement uses TRBV7-9 and TRBJ2-5, with 11 bases fitting TRBD1. Input material: naive CD8+ T cells from PBMCs. The receptor was derived from a man aged 18 to 30 in good health. Some clones in this sample may be carry-over from other donors' samples. The CDR3 sequence is CASSLRTGGREETQYF. CDR3 nucleotides: TGTGCCAGCAGCCTTCGGACAGGGGGCAGGGAAGAGACCCAGTACTTC.